This is a list of T cell receptor beta chains from one sample in a study of CD8+ T cells in alopecia areata. The repertoire was sequenced with immunoSEQ multiplex PCR; TCRdb's copy has only in-frame clones and lacks some. The sample records 180,000 or so clones, roughly 58% being singletons. The sample consisted of CD4+ T cells sorted from blood, taken at approximately week 55, from a patient treated with tofacitinib. These receptor sequences come from a human donor with alopecia areata. Each CDR3 is given with its conserved first and last residue. A D gene is named only where the DNA matches it firmly. Size is stated for part of the rows, as once, few or many counts, or as a class when the clone is expanded.

few | TRBJ2-2 | TRBV7-9 | . | TGTGCCACTTCAAAACGGACCGGGGAGCTGTTTTTT | CATSKRTGELFF
. | TRBJ2-7 | TRBV11-2 | TRBD1 | TGTGCCAGCAGCCTAAGACAGGGGCCATCCACCTACGAGCAGTACTTC | CASSLRQGPSTYEQYF
. | TRBJ1-1 | TRBV5-6 | . | TGTGCCAGCAGCTCAACGGACGGGATCCCTTTCTTT | CASSSTDGIPFF
. | TRBJ2-3 | TRBV13 | . | TGTGCCAGCAGCTCATCCAGTTACGGGGCAGATACGCAGTATTTT | CASSSSSYGADTQYF
. | TRBJ1-3 | TRBV29-1 | . | TGCAGCGTTGAAGAGGGTGGAGGAAACACCATATATTTT | CSVEEGGGNTIYF
few | TRBJ1-1 | TRBV4-2 | . | TGTGCCAGCAGCCAAGATCTGCGCACTGAAGCTTTCTTT | CASSQDLRTEAFF
. | TRBJ1-2 | TRBV14 | TRBD1 | TGTGCCAGCAGCCAGACAGGGGCAGGAGGCTACACCTTC | CASSQTGAGGYTF
. | TRBJ2-7 | TRBV18 | . | TGTGCCAGCTCACCACAGGCAGGGGACACCTACGAGCAGTACTTC | CASSPQAGDTYEQYF
. | TRBJ1-5 | TRBV4-1 | . | TGCGCCAGCAGCCAAGAAACTGGGGTGGCTGGGTCTAATCAGCCCCAGCATTTT | CASSQETGVAGSNQPQHF
few | TRBJ1-2 | TRBV15 | . | TGTGCCACCAGCAGAGATCGCCAGGGTGGCTACACCTTC | CATSRDRQGGYTF
. | TRBJ2-2 | TRBV5-6 | TRBD1 | TGTGCCAGCAGCTTTGACAGGGTAGTCACCGGGGAGCTGTTTTTT | CASSFDRVVTGELFF